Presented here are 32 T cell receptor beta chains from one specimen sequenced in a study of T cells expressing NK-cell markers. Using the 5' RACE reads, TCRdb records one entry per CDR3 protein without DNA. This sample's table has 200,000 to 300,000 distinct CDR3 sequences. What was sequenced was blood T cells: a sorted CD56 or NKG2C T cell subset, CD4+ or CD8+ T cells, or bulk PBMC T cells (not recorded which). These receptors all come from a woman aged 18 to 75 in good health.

CDR3 sequence: CASSSGQLQETQYF. The rearrangement joins TRBV5-1 to TRBJ2-5; lacking DNA, the TRBD1 call made by TCRdb goes unchecked. The CDR3 consists of 14 residues. Germline CDR1 SGHRS, CDR2 YFSETQ.

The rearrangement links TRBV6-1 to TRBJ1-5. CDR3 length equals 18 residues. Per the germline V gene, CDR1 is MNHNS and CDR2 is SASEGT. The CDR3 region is CASSPNSRRGYSNQPQHF.

The CDR3 spells CASSSSGGVPGELFF. The gene calls are TRBV6-2 or TRBV6-3 and TRBJ2-2; TCRdb names TRBD2, which stays unverified in the absence of DNA. CDR3 length equals 15 residues. Per germline, CDR1 MNHEY and CDR2 SVGEGT.

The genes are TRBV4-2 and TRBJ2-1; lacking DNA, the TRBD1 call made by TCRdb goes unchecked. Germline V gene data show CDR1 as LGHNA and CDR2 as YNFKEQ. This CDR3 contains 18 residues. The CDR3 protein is CASSQEFLGGAGINEQFF.

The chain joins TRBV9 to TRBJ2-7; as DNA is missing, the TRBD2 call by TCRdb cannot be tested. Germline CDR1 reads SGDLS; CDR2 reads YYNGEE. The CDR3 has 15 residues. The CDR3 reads CASSVAAGGMNEQYF.

CDR3 loop: CATSIDQNTEAFF. The chain joins TRBV15 to TRBJ1-1. CDR1 is LNHNV, CDR2 YYDKDF, per germline (reference sequence). CDR3 size: 13 residues.

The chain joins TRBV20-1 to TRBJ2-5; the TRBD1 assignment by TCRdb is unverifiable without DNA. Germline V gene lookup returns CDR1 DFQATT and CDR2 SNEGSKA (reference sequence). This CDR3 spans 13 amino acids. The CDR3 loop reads CSARYRGLETQYF.

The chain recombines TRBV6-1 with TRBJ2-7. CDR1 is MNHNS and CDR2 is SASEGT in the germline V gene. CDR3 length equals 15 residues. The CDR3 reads CASRATVGDTYEQYF.

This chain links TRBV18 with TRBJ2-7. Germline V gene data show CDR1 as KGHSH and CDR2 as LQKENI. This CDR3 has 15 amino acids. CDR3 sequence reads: CASSPYRDTLYEQYF.

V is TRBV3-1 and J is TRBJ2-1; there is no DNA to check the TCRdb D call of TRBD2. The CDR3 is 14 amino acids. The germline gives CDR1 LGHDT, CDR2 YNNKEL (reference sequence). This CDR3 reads CASKAGTRGSEQFF.

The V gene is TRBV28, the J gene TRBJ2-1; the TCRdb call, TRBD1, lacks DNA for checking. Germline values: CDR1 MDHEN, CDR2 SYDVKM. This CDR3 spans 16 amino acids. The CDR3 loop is CASRRSGTHHADEQFF.

CDR3 residues: CSARDRLINEQFF. This sequence joins TRBV20-1 and TRBJ2-1; TCRdb names TRBD2, which stays unverified in the absence of DNA. The CDR3 loop spans 13 amino acids. In germline, CDR1 is DFQATT, CDR2 SNEGSKA (reference sequence).

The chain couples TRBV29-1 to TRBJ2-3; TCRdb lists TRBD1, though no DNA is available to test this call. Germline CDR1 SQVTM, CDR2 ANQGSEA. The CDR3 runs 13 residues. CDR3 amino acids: CSVGDRATDTQYF.

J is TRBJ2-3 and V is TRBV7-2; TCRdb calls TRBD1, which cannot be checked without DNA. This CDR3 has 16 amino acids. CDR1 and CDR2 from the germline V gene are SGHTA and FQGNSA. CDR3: CASSSYRDSLTDTQYF. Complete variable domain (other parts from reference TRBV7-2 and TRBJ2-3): GAGVSQSPSNKVTEKGKDVELRCDPISGHTALYWYRQSLGQGLEFLIYFQGNSAPDKSGLPSDRFSAERTGGSVSTLTIQRTQQEDSAVYLCASSSYRDSLTDTQYFGPGTRLTVL.

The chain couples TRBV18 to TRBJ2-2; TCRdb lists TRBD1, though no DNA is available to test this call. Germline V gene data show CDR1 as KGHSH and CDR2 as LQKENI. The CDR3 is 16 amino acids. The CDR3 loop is CASSPPPNRDTGELFF.

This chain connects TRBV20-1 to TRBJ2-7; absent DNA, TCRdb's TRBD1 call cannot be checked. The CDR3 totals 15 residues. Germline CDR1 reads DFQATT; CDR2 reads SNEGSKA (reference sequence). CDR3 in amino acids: CSARDTGGAGYEQYF.

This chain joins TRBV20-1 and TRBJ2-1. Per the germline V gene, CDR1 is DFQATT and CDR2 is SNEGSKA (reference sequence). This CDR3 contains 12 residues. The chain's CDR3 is CSARNEYNEQFF.

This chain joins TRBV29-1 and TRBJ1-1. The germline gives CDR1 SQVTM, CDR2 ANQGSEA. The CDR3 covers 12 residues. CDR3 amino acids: CSVQDIAAEAFF.

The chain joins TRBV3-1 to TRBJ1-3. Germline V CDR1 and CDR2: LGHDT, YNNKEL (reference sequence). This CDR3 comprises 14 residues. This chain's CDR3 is CASSQKGSGNTIYF.

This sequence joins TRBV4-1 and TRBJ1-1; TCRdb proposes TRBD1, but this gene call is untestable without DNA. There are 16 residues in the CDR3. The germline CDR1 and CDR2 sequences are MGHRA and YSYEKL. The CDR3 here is CASSQFPPGQFTEAFF.

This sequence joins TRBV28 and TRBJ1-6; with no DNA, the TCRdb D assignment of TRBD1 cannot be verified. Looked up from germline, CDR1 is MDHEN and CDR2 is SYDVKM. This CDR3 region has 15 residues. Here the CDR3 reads CASIISQGNNSPLHF.

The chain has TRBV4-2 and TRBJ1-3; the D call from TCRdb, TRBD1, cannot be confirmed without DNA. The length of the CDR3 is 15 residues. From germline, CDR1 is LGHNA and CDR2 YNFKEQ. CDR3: CASSPGQFSGNTIYF.

The CDR3: CASCGVSASGIFQSRTDTQYF. The genes are TRBV6-2 or TRBV6-3 and TRBJ2-3; TCRdb gives TRBD2 as the D gene, but with no DNA this cannot be confirmed. This CDR3 contains 21 residues. Germline V lookup: CDR1 MNHEY, CDR2 SVGEGT.

CDR3 region: CASSSQIPSSYEQYF. V is TRBV28 and J is TRBJ2-7. The CDR3 contains 15 residues. Germline V CDR1 and CDR2: MDHEN, SYDVKM.

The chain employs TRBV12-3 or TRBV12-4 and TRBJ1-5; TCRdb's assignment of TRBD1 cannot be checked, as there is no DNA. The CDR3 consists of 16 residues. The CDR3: CASTYQGAASNQPQHF.

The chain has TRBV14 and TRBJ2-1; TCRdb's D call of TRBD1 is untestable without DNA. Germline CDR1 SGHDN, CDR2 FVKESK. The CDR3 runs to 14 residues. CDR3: CASQGGTAYNEQFF.

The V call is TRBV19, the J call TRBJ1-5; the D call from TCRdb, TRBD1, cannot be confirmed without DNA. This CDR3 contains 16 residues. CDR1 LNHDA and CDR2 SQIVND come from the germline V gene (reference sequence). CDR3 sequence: CASSPVGSYSNQPQHF.

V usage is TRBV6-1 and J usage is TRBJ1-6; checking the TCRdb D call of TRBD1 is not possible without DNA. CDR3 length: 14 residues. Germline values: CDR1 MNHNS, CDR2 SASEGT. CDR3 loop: CASRGTGGDSPLHF.

The CDR3 loop reads CASRLTEKLFF. J is TRBJ1-4 and V is TRBV6-6. The CDR3 has 11 amino acids. In germline, CDR1 is MNHNY, CDR2 SVGAGI (reference sequence).

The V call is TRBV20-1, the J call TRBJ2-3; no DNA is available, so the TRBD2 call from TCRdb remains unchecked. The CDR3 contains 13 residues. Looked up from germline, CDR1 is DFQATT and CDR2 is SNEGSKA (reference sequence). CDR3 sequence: CSATTSGMDTQYF.

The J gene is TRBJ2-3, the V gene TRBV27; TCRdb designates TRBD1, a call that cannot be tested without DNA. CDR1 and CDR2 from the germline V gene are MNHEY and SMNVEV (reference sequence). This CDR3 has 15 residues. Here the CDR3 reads CASSSIPDFGDTQYF.

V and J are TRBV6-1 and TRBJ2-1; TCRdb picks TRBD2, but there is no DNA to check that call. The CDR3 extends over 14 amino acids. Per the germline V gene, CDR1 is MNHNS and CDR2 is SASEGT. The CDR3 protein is CASRLADSYNEQFF.